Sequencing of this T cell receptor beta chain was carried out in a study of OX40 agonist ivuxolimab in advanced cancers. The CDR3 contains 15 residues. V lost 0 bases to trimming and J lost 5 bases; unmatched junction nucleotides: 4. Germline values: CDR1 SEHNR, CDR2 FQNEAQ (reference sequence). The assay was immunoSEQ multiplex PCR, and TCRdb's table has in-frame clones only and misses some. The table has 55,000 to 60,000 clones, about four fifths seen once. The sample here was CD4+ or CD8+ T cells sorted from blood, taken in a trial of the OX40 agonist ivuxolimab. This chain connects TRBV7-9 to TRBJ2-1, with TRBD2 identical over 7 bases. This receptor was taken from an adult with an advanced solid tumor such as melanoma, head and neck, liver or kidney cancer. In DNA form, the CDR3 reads TGTGCCAGCAGCTTAGCGTTGGGACTACACAATGAGCAGTTCTTC. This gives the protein CASSLALGLHNEQFF.